This T cell receptor beta chain is from a study of T-cell reconstitution after alpha-beta-depleted transplantation in children. Study-level findings and limits: In some patients, recipient T cells and intrathymic progenitors surviving conditioning explained high day-60 diversity. Newly produced T cells mostly accounted for T-cell counts and diversity one year post-transplant. Roughly two months post-transplant, alpha-beta T cells reportedly originated from several hundred graft clones that had expanded.

The CDR3 extends over 17 amino acids. V gave up 0 bases and J gave up 3 bases; unmatched junction bases: 4. Germline V gene data show CDR1 as LGHNA and CDR2 as YSLEER. This clonotype was seen repeatedly, ten times or more. Its antigen is not known. This sample's TCRbeta library carried unique molecular identifier barcodes. MiXCR, run by TCRdb on the PCR reads, gives a single entry per CDR3 protein. The data show 200,000 or so distinct CDR3 sequences, 5.5% to 7% seen once. The TCR sequence derives from a girl under two years old with combined immunodeficiency, due to receive a stem cell transplant. Sample: PBMCs, taken before TCRalphabeta/CD19-depleted stem cell transplant. The genes are TRBV4-3 and TRBJ2-1; 11 nucleotides match TRBD2. CDR3 residues: CASSQDLAGGFYNEQFF. DNA for the CDR3: TGCGCCAGCAGCCAAGACCTAGCGGGGGGCTTCTACAATGAGCAGTTCTTC.